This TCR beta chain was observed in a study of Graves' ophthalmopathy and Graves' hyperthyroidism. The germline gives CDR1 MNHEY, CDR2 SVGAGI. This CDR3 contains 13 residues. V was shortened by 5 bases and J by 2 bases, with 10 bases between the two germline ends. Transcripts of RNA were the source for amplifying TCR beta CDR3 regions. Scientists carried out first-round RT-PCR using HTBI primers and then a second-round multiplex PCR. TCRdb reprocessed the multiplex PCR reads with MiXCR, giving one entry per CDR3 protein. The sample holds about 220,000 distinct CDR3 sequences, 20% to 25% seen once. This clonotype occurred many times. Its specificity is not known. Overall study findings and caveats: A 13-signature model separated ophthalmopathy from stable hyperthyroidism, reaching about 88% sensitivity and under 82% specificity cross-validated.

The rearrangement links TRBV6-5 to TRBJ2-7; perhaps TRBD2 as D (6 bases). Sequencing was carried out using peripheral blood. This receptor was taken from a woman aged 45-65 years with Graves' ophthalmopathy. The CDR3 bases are TGTGCCAGCAGTAGGGACTCCCCCTACGAGCAGTACTTC. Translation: CASSRDSPYEQYF.